The T cell receptor (beta chain) under discussion was sequenced for a study of blood T cell repertoires in COVID-19. Study at large: Acute and convalescent COVID-19 specimens originated in the United States, Italy and Spain. T cells, B-cell-depleted T cells, or PBMCs provided the cDNA or gDNA that served as material.

Produced via immunoSEQ multiplex PCR; TCRdb's table is partial and in-frame only. In the table there are a few hundred thousand clones, about four fifths of which are singletons. V lost 5 bases, J lost 9 bases, and 12 bases stayed unmatched. In germline, CDR1 is SSHAT, CDR2 FNYEAQ (reference sequence). This CDR3 has 17 amino acids. Ages ranged from about 18 to 100 years, with residence in fewer than 25 US areas. This chain links TRBV7-7 with TRBJ2-1, with 14 bases fitting TRBD2. The sequencing input was PBMCs or T cells enriched from blood (not recorded which). The sequence came from a woman aged 40-49 years with acute COVID-19. The CDR3 DNA is TGTGCCAGCAGCCCTGGACTAGCGGGAGGCCCTCCCGGTGAGCAGTTCTTC. It translates to CASSPGLAGGPPGEQFF.